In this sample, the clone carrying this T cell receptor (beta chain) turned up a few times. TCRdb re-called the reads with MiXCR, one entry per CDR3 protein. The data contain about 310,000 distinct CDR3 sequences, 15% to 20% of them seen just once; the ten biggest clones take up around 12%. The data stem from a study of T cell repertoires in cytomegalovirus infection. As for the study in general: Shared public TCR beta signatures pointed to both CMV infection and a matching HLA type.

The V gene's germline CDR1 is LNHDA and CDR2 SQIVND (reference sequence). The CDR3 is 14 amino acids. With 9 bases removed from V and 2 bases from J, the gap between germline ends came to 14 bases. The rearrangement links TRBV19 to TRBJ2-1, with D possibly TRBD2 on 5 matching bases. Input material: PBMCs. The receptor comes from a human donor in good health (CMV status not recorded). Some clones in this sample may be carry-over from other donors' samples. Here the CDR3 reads CASQSGLTYNEQFF. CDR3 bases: TGTGCCAGCCAAAGCGGCTTAACCTACAATGAGCAGTTCTTC.